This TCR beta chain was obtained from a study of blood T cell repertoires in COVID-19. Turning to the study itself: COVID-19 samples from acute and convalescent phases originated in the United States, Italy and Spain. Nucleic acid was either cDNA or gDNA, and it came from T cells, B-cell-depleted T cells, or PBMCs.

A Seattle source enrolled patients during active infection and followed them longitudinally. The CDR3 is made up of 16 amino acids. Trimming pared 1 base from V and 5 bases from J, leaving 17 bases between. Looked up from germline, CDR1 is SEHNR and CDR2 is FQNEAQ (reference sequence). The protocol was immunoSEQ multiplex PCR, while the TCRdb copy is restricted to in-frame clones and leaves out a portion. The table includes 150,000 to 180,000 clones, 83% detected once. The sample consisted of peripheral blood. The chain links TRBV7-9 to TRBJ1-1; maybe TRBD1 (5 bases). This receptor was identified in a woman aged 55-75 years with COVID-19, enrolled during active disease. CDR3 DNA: TGTGCCAGCAGCTTAGGAGTAGGGGTGGCAGGGACTGAAGCTTTCTTT. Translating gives CASSLGVGVAGTEAFF.